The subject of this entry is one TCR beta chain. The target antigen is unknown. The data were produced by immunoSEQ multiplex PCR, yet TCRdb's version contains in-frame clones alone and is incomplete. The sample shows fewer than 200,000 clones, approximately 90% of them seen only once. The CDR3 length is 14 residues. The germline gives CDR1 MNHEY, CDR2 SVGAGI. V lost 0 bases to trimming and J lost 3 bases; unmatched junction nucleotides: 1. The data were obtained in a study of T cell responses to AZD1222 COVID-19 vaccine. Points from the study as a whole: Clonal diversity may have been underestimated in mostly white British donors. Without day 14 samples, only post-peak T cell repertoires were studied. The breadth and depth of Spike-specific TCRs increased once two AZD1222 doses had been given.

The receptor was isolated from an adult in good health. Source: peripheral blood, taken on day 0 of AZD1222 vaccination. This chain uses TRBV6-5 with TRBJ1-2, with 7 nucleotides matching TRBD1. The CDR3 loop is CASSYSQGDYGYTF. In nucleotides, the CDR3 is TGTGCCAGCAGTTACTCGCAGGGGGACTATGGCTACACCTTC.